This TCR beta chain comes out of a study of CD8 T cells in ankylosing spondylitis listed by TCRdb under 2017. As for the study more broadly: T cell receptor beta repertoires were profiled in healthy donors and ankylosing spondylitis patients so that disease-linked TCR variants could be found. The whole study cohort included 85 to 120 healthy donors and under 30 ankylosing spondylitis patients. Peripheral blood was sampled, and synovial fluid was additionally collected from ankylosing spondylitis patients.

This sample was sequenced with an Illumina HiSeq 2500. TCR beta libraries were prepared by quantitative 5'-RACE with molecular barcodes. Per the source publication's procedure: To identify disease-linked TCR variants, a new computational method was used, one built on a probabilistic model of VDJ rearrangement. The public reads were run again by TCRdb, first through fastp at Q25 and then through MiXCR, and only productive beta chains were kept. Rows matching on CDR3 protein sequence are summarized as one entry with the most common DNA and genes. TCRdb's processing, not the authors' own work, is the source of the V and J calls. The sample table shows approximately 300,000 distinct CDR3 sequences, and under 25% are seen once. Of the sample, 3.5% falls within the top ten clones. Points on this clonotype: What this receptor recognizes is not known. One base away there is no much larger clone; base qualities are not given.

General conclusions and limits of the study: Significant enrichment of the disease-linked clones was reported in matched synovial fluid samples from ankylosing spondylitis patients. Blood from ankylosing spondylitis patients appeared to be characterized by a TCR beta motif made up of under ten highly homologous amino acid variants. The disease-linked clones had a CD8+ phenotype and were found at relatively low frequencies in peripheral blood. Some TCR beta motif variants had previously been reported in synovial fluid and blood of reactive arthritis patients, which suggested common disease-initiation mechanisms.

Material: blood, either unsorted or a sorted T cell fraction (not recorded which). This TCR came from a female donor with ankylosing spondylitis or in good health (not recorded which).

The nucleotide sequence reads as follows: TGTGCCAGCAGTTTTAGTGCGGGAGGCTGGGAGCAGTACTTC. It is translated as CASSFSAGGWEQYF. The sequence links TRBV27 to TRBJ2-7, and 8 junction bases match TRBD2. Trimmed from V: 3 bases; trimmed from J: 7 bases; junction bases lacking a gene match: 8. CDR1 and CDR2 are drawn from the germline V gene (reference sequence): MNHEY, SMNVEV. The CDR3, from cysteine to phenylalanine, totals 14 residues. Left in the record is the CDR3 DNA by itself, 42 bases read in frame from the first base.